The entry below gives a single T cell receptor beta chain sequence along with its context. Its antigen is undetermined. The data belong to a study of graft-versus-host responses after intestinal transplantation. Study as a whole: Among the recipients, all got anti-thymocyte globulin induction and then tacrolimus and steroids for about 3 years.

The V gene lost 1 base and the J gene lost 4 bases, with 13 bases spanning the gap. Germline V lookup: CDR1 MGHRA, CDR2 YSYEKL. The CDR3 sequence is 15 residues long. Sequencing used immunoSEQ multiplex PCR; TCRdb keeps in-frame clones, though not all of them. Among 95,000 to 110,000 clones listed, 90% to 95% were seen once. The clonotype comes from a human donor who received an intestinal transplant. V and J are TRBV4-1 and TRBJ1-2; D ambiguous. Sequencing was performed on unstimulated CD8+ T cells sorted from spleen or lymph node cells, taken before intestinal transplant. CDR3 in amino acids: CASSQAESSVYGYTF. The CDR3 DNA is TGCGCCAGCAGCCAAGCCGAAAGCAGTGTCTATGGCTACACCTTC.